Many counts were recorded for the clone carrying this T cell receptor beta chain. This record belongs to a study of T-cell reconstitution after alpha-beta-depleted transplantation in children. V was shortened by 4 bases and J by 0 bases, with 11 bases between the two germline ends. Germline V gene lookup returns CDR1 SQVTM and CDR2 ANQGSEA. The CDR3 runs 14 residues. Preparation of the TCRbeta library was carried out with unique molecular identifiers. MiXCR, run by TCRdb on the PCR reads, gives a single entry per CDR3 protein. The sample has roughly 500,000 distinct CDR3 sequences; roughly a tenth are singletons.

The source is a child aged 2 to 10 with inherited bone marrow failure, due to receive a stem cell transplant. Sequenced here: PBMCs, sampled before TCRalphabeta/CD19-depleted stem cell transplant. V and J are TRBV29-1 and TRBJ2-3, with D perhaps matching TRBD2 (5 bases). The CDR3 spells CSVGEGGSTDTQYF. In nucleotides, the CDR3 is TGCAGCGTTGGAGAGGGTGGAAGCACAGATACGCAGTATTTT.